Listed below are T cell receptor beta chains from one sample, sequenced in a study of cytomegalovirus exposure and HLA in healthy donors. Sequencing used immunoSEQ multiplex PCR; TCRdb keeps in-frame clones, though not all of them. This sample's table reports roughly 42,000 clones. Sequencing used PBMCs. Receptors originate from a man aged 25-40 years in good health and CMV-seronegative. Each CDR3 is given with its conserved first and last residue. The D gene is left open where the match is weak.

>TRBJ2-1|TRBD1|TRBV4-2|14
TGTGCCAGCAGCCGCTGGACAGGCTACAATGAGCAGTTCTTC
CASSRWTGYNEQFF
>TRBJ2-2|TRBD1|TRBV6-5|15
TGTGCCAGCAGCCCCCGGACAGGGATCGTCGGGGAGCTGTTTTTT
CASSPRTGIVGELFF
>TRBJ2-2|-|TRBV6-1|13
TGTGCCAGCAGGTATCGGGAGTCCGGGGAGCTGTTTTTT
CASRYRESGELFF
>TRBJ2-7|-|TRBV27|13
TGTGCCAGCAGTATTCGGGGGTCATGGGCACAGTACTTC
CASSIRGSWAQYF
>TRBJ2-7|TRBD1|TRBV5-1|15
TGCGCCAGCAGAAGGCCCGGGACAGGAGCCTACGAGCAGTACTTC
CASRRPGTGAYEQYF
>TRBJ2-2|TRBD1|TRBV18|16
TGTGCCAGCTCACCACCGGGACAGGGAGGTACCGGGGAGCTGTTTTTT
CASSPPGQGGTGELFF
>TRBJ1-1|-|TRBV7-2|13
TGTGCCAGCAGCATGCAGGGGTTTACTGAAGCTTTCTTT
CASSMQGFTEAFF
>TRBJ2-5|-|TRBV30|14
TGTGCCTGGAGTGCATCAGGGGTTCAAGAGACCCAGTACTTC
CAWSASGVQETQYF
>TRBJ2-3|TRBD1|TRBV6-1|15
TGTGCCAGCAGTGAAAGGGGGCGTAGCACAGATACGCAGTATTTT
CASSERGRSTDTQYF
>TRBJ1-2|-|TRBV2|12
TGTGCCAGCACCACCGAGGGCGGTGGCTACACCTTC
CASTTEGGGYTF
>TRBJ2-3|TRBD2|TRBV6-1|15
TGTGCCAGCAGTGGACTAGCGGGAGGGCCAGATACGCAGTATTTT
CASSGLAGGPDTQYF
>TRBJ2-2|-|TRBV4-3|19
TGCGCCAGCAGCCAAGATCACAGGCAGTGGGTCAGCGGGACCGGGGAGCTGTTTTTT
CASSQDHRQWVSGTGELFF
>TRBJ2-3|-|TRBV7-3|14
TGTGCCAGCAGCCTAAGCGGGTTCACAGATACGCAGTATTTT
CASSLSGFTDTQYF
>TRBJ2-6|-|TRBV29-1|17
TGCAGCGTTCGGGGAGGTAGGGCTGATTCTGGGGCCAACGTCCTGACTTTC
CSVRGGRADSGANVLTF
>TRBJ2-7|-|TRBV7-9|15
TGTGCCAGCAGCCAATATTCTAGCGCTTCCTACGAGCAGTACTTC
CASSQYSSASYEQYF
>TRBJ2-7|TRBD1|TRBV6-1|11
TGTGCCAGCCGAAAGGGGGCCGAGCAGTACTTC
CASRKGAEQYF
>TRBJ1-2|-|TRBV6-1|15
TGTGCCAGCAGTATAAACCAGGGGAGCGGCTATGGCTACACCTTC
CASSINQGSGYGYTF
>TRBJ1-6|-|TRBV5-1|15
TGCGCCAGCAGCTCCGAGGGACTTTCGTATTCACCCCTCCACTTT
CASSSEGLSYSPLHF
>TRBJ1-5|TRBD1|TRBV6-1|17
TGTGCCAGCAGTGAGCAGGGACAGGGGTACGGCAATCAGCCCCAGCATTTT
CASSEQGQGYGNQPQHF
>TRBJ2-1|TRBD2|TRBV4-1|17
TGCGCCAGCAGCCAACTAGGACTAGCGGGAGGGGGAAATGAGCAGTTCTTC
CASSQLGLAGGGNEQFF
>TRBJ1-5|-|TRBV7-9|13
TGTGCCAGCAGCGGGACAAGCAATCAGCCCCAGCATTTT
CASSGTSNQPQHF
>TRBJ2-1|TRBD2|TRBV7-9|16
TGTGCCAGCAGCCTTCGGACTAGCGGGAGGGCGAATGAGCAGTTCTTC
CASSLRTSGRANEQFF
>TRBJ1-2|-|TRBV15|15
TGTGCCACCAGCAGCTTCCGTGAGGGTAAAGATGGCTACACCTTC
CATSSFREGKDGYTF
>TRBJ1-6|-|TRBV11-2|15
TGTGCCAGCAGCCCCTACGGGGGGGGCAAGTCGCCCCTCCACTTT
CASSPYGGGKSPLHF
>TRBJ2-7|TRBD2|TRBV30|16
TGTGCCTGGAGTGTACGACTAGCGGGAGGACCCTACGAGCAGTACTTC
CAWSVRLAGGPYEQYF
>TRBJ2-1|TRBD2|TRBV4-2|20
TGTGCCAGCAGCCAAGGCGGGACTCCGGGACTAGCGGGAGGCTACAATGAGCAGTTCTTC
CASSQGGTPGLAGGYNEQFF
>TRBJ2-3|TRBD1|TRBV4-2|19
TGTGCCAGCAGCCAAGTGACCCACCAGACAGGGACCGGTACAGATAAGCAGTATTTT
CASSQVTHQTGTGTDKQYF
>TRBJ1-1|-|TRBV18|15
TGTGCCAGCTCCCCGACAGGTCCGGAGAACACTGAAGCTTTCTTT
CASSPTGPENTEAFF
>TRBJ2-5|TRBD1|TRBV5-6|14
TGTGCCAGCAGCTTGGCGTGGGGACAGGGGGCCCAGTACTTC
CASSLAWGQGAQYF
>TRBJ1-1|-|TRBV6-1|14
TGTGCCAGCAGGACTGGACAGTTGAACACTGAAGCTTTCTTT
CASRTGQLNTEAFF
>TRBJ2-3|TRBD1|TRBV4-1|15
TGCGCCAGCAGCCATGGACAGGGAGGCACAGATACGCAGTATTTT
CASSHGQGGTDTQYF
>TRBJ2-1|TRBD2|TRBV30|15
TGTGCCTGGAGTGTCTCTAGCGGGACTACCAATGAGCAGTTCTTC
CAWSVSSGTTNEQFF
>TRBJ2-7|TRBD2|TRBV4-3|18
TGCGCCAGCAGCCAAGATAGGGTGACTAGCGGGAGTTCCTACGAGCAGTACTTC
CASSQDRVTSGSSYEQYF
>TRBJ2-7|-|TRBV5-6|12
TGTGCCAGCAGCTCTCACTACTACGAGCAGTACTTC
CASSSHYYEQYF
>TRBJ2-7|-|TRBV6-6|14
TGTGCCAGCATTGGAGGGATGGCGAACTACGAGCAGTACTTC
CASIGGMANYEQYF
>TRBJ2-7|TRBD2|TRBV6-1|14
TGTGCCAGCACCTTTAGCGGGAGTCGCTACGAGCAGTACTTC
CASTFSGSRYEQYF
>TRBJ2-3|-|TRBV4-3|16
TGCGCCAGCAGCCCCGAGAGGATACAGGGAGAAAATACGCAGTATTTT
CASSPERIQGENTQYF
>TRBJ2-2|TRBD1|TRBV7-2|14
TGTGCCAGCAGCCGACAGGGTATTACCGGGGAGCTGTTTTTT
CASSRQGITGELFF
>TRBJ2-7|-|TRBV4-3|14
TGCGCCAGCAGCCAAGATCGAGGCCACTACGAGCAGTACTTC
CASSQDRGHYEQYF
>TRBJ1-5|-|TRBV6-1|15
TGTGCCAGCAGTGCCCACGGCGGGGAGGCGCAGCCCCAGCATTTT
CASSAHGGEAQPQHF
>TRBJ2-7|TRBD2|TRBV29-1|14
TGCAGCGTTGGTCCCCGGGAGGTTAACTACGAGCAGTACTTC
CSVGPREVNYEQYF
>TRBJ2-3|TRBD1|TRBV18|16
TGTGCCAGCTCACCCCTCAGGGGGAGTAGCACAGATACGCAGTATTTT
CASSPLRGSSTDTQYF
>TRBJ2-2|TRBD2|TRBV4-3|15
TGCGCCAGCAGCCAAGTCCGGGGAGGGCCCGGGGAGCTGTTTTTT
CASSQVRGGPGELFF
>TRBJ2-7|TRBD2|TRBV5-4|15
TGTGCCAGCAGCTTTGCCGGGAGGGACCCTGACGAGCAGTACTTC
CASSFAGRDPDEQYF
>TRBJ1-2|TRBD1|TRBV9|15
TGTGCCAGCAGCGTAGCCGGACAGGGGGTCTATGGCTACACCTTC
CASSVAGQGVYGYTF
>TRBJ1-2|-|TRBV30|14
TGTGCCTGGAGTGTACGGCGGACAACCTATGGCTACACCTTC
CAWSVRRTTYGYTF
>TRBJ2-7|TRBD2|TRBV19|14
TGTGCCAGTAGTATAGGACTAGCGGCCTACGAGCAGTACTTC
CASSIGLAAYEQYF
>TRBJ1-3|-|TRBV4-1|14
TGCGCCAGCAGCTCGACAGGCTCTGGAAACACCATATATTTT
CASSSTGSGNTIYF
>TRBJ1-2|TRBD1|TRBV7-9|15
TGTGCCAGCAGCTCTACCACCGGGACAGGAGATGGCTACACCTTC
CASSSTTGTGDGYTF